This entry lists 22 T cell receptor beta chains sequenced from one sample in a study of OX40 agonist ivuxolimab in advanced cancers. Method: immunoSEQ multiplex PCR; TCRdb's copy keeps in-frame clones and lacks some. The sample includes approximately 98,000 clones, under 85% of them seen just once. The sample in question was CD4+ or CD8+ T cells sorted from blood, obtained in a trial of the OX40 agonist ivuxolimab. The origin of the receptors is an adult with an advanced solid tumor such as melanoma, head and neck, liver or kidney cancer.

This chain links TRBV7-7 with TRBJ2-1; 12 bases map to TRBD2. Germline V lookup: CDR1 SSHAT, CDR2 FNYEAQ (reference sequence). The CDR3 consists of 15 residues. The V gene end was trimmed by 5 bases and the J gene end by 4 bases; junction bases not matched to a gene: 3. The CDR3 DNA reads TGTGCCAGCAGCCCCGGGACTAGCGGGTACAATGAGCAGTTCTTC. Its protein is CASSPGTSGYNEQFF.

This clone appeared a single time. The rearrangement uses TRBV5-1 and TRBJ1-1; D is perhaps TRBD1 (5 bases). Trimming shortened V by 4 bases and J by 1 base, and 20 bases separated the two germline ends. Germline lookup yields CDR1 SGHRS and CDR2 YFSETQ. The CDR3 totals 17 residues. DNA of the CDR3: TGCGCCAGCAGCGTGACGCCGGGACCCCTTAGGAACACTGAAGCTTTCTTT. Its translation: CASSVTPGPLRNTEAFF.

This chain uses TRBV5-1 with TRBJ1-6, with D possibly matching TRBD1 (5 bases). Germline CDR1 SGHRS, CDR2 YFSETQ. The CDR3 consists of 14 residues. Trimming took off 1 base at V and 7 bases at J, with 9 bases between the two ends. CDR3 nucleotides: TGCGCCAGCAGCTTGCAGGGAGACAATTCACCCCTCCACTTT. Residues: CASSLQGDNSPLHF. The full variable domain, with the rest looked up from reference TRBV5-1 and TRBJ1-6, is KAGVTQTPRYLIKTRGQQVTLSCSPISGHRSVSWYQQTPGQGLQFLFEYFSETQRNKGNFPGRFSGRQFSNSRSEMNVSTLELGDSALYLCASSLQGDNSPLHFGNGTRLTVT.

About this clone itself: Since no conserved phenylalanine or tryptophan closes the CDR3, a read error is the likely cause. This chain links TRBV2 with TRBJ1-5, with TRBD1 matching 7 bases. The ends lost 3 bases at V and 7 bases at J; junction bases unmatched: 9. Germline values: CDR1 SNHLY, CDR2 FYNNEI. The CDR3 is made up of 15 amino acids. CDR3 in amino acids: CASSDPRTGWQPQHL. CDR3 nucleotide sequence: TGTGCCAGCAGTGATCCCCGGACAGGTTGGCAGCCCCAGCATCTT.

CDR3 region: CASRLPGQGAEEQYF. The CDR3 region has the DNA TGTGCCAGCAGATTACCGGGACAGGGGGCGGAAGAGCAGTACTTC. This rearrangement joins TRBV2 to TRBJ2-7, with 12 bases matching TRBD1. V shed 6 bases, J shed 7 bases, and the junction held 10 bases outside the gene matches. The CDR3 is 15 amino acids. Germline assignment: CDR1 SNHLY and CDR2 FYNNEI.

The V gene is TRBV5-1, the J gene TRBJ1-5; D may be TRBD1 (5 bases). Trimming stripped 5 bases from V and 4 bases from J, with 13 bases between. Germline CDR1 and CDR2: SGHRS and YFSETQ. The CDR3 extends over 14 amino acids. The CDR3 loop reads CASRYRKANQPQHF. CDR3 in DNA: TGCGCCAGCAGGTACAGGAAGGCTAATCAGCCCCAGCATTTT.

J is TRBJ1-1 and V is TRBV19; D is ambiguous. Trimming removed 0 bases from V and 0 bases from J, with 8 bases in between. Germline loops: CDR1 LNHDA, CDR2 SQIVND (reference sequence). The CDR3 spans 15 residues. The CDR3 DNA is TGTGCCAGTAGTATAGACCCTTACTTGAACACTGAAGCTTTCTTT. Its translation: CASSIDPYLNTEAFF.

V is TRBV1 and J is TRBJ1-1; the D call of TRBD1 is as the table states it, not checked on the DNA. TRBV1 is annotated as a pseudogene. CDR3 size: 15 residues. Here the CDR3 DNA reads TGCACCAGCACCCGGGGACAGCCCTTGAACACTGAAGCTTTCTTT. Translating gives CTSTRGQPLNTEAFF.

This clone was counted a single time. This sequence joins TRBV11-2 and TRBJ2-7, with D unresolved. There are 16 residues in the CDR3. Germline lookup yields CDR1 SGHAT and CDR2 FQNNGV. The V end lost 5 bases, the J end lost 1 base, and 18 bases lay between the germline ends. The CDR3: CASSPYRVGRSYEQYF. CDR3 coding DNA: TGTGCCAGCAGCCCATATAGGGTCGGACGATCCTACGAGCAGTACTTC.

The sample holds one count of this clone. V gene TRBV4-1 combines with J gene TRBJ2-7; D ambiguous. From germline, CDR1 is MGHRA and CDR2 YSYEKL. The CDR3 has 15 residues. V lost 1 base, J lost 0 bases, and 10 bases lay in between. In DNA, the CDR3 is TGCGCCAGCAGCCAAGGACTCATGAGCTCCTACGAGCAGTACTTC. This codes for CASSQGLMSSYEQYF.

The genes are TRBV11-1 and TRBJ1-2, with 7 positions matching TRBD1. The CDR3 consists of 14 residues. Trimming removed 5 bases from V and 5 bases from J; junction bases left unmatched: 8. Germline lookup yields CDR1 SGHAT and CDR2 FQDESV (reference sequence). The CDR3: CASSGGTEDYGYTF. In DNA, the CDR3 is TGTGCCAGCAGCGGAGGGACAGAGGATTATGGCTACACCTTC.

V usage is TRBV11-2 and J usage is TRBJ2-1, with D uncertain. The V gene lost 1 base and the J gene lost 7 bases, with 8 bases spanning the gap. The CDR3 consists of 13 residues. Germline CDR1 is SGHAT and CDR2 is FQNNGV. The CDR3 sequence is CASSLVVWNEQFF. CDR3 nucleotide sequence: TGTGCCAGCAGCTTAGTAGTGTGGAATGAGCAGTTCTTC.

The chain joins TRBV30 to TRBJ1-4; D gene uncertain. This CDR3 contains 12 residues. The germline V gene encodes CDR1 GTSNPN and CDR2 SVGIG (reference sequence). V was clipped by 4 bases and J by 4 bases, with 7 bases between them. The CDR3 spells CAWKQYNEKLFF. The CDR3 DNA reads TGTGCCTGGAAACAGTATAATGAAAAACTGTTTTTT.

The table lists this clone with a few counts. J is TRBJ2-7 and V is TRBV18, with unresolved D. The CDR3 consists of 14 residues. V lost 3 bases to trimming and J lost 2 bases, with 11 bases between them. Germline V lookup: CDR1 KGHSH, CDR2 LQKENI. The CDR3 region is CASSPGGVTYEQYF. CDR3 in DNA: TGTGCCAGCTCACCGGGCGGTGTAACCTACGAGCAGTACTTC.

The chain links TRBV6-4 to TRBJ2-1, with 9 bases lining up with TRBD2. The CDR3 sequence is 15 residues long. V shed 4 bases, J shed 6 bases, and the junction held 7 bases outside the gene matches. Germline loops: CDR1 MRHNA, CDR2 SNTAGT. The CDR3 here is CASSAGLAGFNEQFF. As DNA, the CDR3 is TGTGCCAGCAGTGCTGGGCTAGCGGGGTTCAATGAGCAGTTCTTC.

V is TRBV27 and J is TRBJ1-1; D is ambiguous. This CDR3 region has 10 residues. Per the germline V gene, CDR1 is MNHEY and CDR2 is SMNVEV (reference sequence). Trimming removed 5 bases from V and 7 bases from J, with 5 bases in between. The CDR3 protein is CASSLREAFF. The CDR3 DNA is TGTGCCAGCAGTCTCCGTGAAGCTTTCTTT.

V is TRBV6-1 and J is TRBJ1-3, with 7 bases aligning to TRBD1. CDR3 length: 15 residues. Germline assignment: CDR1 MNHNS and CDR2 SASEGT. Trimming at V came to 5 bases and at J to 2 bases, leaving 6 bases not matched to a gene. CDR3 protein: CASSKTGSAGNTIYF. Written as DNA, the CDR3 is TGTGCCAGCAGTAAGACAGGGTCGGCTGGAAACACCATATATTTT.

This clone was observed a single time. V is TRBV19 and J is TRBJ2-3; TRBD2 aligns across 7 bases. The germline CDR1 and CDR2 sequences are LNHDA and SQIVND (reference sequence). The CDR3 covers 13 residues. J lost 8 bases, V lost 6 bases, and 8 bases had no gene match. The chain's CDR3 is CASRLHREVTQYF. The CDR3 region has the DNA TGTGCCAGTAGGCTCCACCGGGAGGTTACGCAGTATTTT.

The J gene is TRBJ2-7, the V gene TRBV14; D remains ambiguous. V was cut by 4 bases and J by 5 bases, with 18 bases left in between. The CDR3 sequence is 15 residues long. In germline, CDR1 is SGHDN, CDR2 FVKESK. The CDR3: CASSPFLDGIHEQYF. In nucleotides, the CDR3 is TGTGCCAGCAGCCCTTTTTTGGATGGGATCCACGAGCAGTACTTC.

This chain connects TRBV7-3 to TRBJ1-2; 12 bases align to TRBD1. V shed 5 bases and J 6 bases; nucleotides not matched to a gene: 7. In germline, CDR1 is SGHTA, CDR2 FQGTGA. The CDR3 is made up of 15 amino acids. CDR3 DNA sequence: TGTGCCAGCAGCCCCGGGACAGGGGGCAACAATGGCTACACCTTC. Amino acid sequence: CASSPGTGGNNGYTF.

V and J are TRBV6-6 and TRBJ1-2, with a weak D call TRBD1 (6 bases). V lost 6 bases to trimming and J lost 2 bases, with 7 bases between them. The CDR3 has 12 residues. Germline CDR1 MNHNY, CDR2 SVGAGI (reference sequence). The CDR3 DNA reads TGTGCCAGCAGCGGACAGAACTATGGCTACACCTTC. It translates to CASSGQNYGYTF.

A word on this clone: Other DNA sequences of this sample code for an identical CDR3. The V and J genes are TRBV6-1 and TRBJ1-3; weak D call: TRBD1 (6 bases). The CDR3 has 17 residues. Germline lookup yields CDR1 MNHNS and CDR2 SASEGT. V shed 1 base and J shed 2 bases, with 15 bases lying between them. The CDR3 spells CASSEVSGWGPGNTIYF. CDR3 nucleotides: TGTGCCAGCAGTGAAGTCTCCGGTTGGGGGCCTGGAAACACCATATATTTT.